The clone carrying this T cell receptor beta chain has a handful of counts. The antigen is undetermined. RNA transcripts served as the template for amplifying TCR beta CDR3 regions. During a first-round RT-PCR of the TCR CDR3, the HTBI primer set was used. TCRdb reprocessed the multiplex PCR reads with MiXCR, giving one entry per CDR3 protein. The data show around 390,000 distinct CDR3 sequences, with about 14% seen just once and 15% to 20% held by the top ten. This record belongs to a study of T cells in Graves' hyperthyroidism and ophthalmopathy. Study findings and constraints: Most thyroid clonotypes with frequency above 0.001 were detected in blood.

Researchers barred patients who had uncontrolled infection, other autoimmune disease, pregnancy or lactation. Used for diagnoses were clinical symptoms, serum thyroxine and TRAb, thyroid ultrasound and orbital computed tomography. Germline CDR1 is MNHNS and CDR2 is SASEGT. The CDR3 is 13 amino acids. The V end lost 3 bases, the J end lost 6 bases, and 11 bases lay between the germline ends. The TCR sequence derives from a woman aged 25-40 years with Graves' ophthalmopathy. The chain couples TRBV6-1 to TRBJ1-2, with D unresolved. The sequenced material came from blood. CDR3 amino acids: CASSEMGRDGYTF. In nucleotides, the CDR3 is TGTGCCAGCAGTGAGATGGGGAGAGATGGCTACACCTTC.